This TCR beta chain was found in a study of T-cell reconstitution after alpha-beta-depleted transplantation in children. Study outcomes and limitations: At around two months after transplant, the alpha-beta T cells were reportedly derived from several hundred expanded clones that came from non-depleted graft cells. Fresh T-cell production supplied most of the T-cell counts and diversity seen one year after transplant. From surviving recipient T cells and thymic progenitors came the high day-60 TCRbeta diversity observed in some patients.

The CDR3 is made up of 17 amino acids. V lost 4 bases, J lost 2 bases, and 12 bases stayed unmatched. CDR1 is SGHKS, CDR2 YYEKEE, per germline (reference sequence). The TCRbeta library incorporated unique molecular identifiers. MiXCR was run by TCRdb on the PCR reads, yielding one entry per CDR3 protein. The data contain approximately 430,000 distinct CDR3 sequences, 15% to 20% of them singletons. With regard to this clonotype: Its antigen is undetermined.

V usage is TRBV5-5 and J usage is TRBJ2-7; 10 bases are shared with TRBD2. Here the sequenced sample was PBMCs, mostly from graft donor cells, taken 360 days after TCRalphabeta/CD19-depleted stem cell transplant. The TCR was taken from a boy in the first two years of life who had a stem cell transplant for Wiskott-Aldrich syndrome, so the T cells may come from the graft donor. The CDR3 coding sequence is TGTGCCAGCAGCCTCAGGCTAGCGGGAGTAGGGACCTACGAGCAGTACTTC. It translates to CASSLRLAGVGTYEQYF.